The rows below give T cell receptor beta chains drawn from one sample of a study of CD8 T cells in ankylosing spondylitis. TCRdb called the 5' RACE reads again in MiXCR, with one record for every CDR3 protein. The table includes 69,000 or so distinct CDR3 sequences, about 5.7% detected once. The sequenced sample was blood, either unsorted or a sorted T cell fraction (not recorded which). The receptors shown here come from a male donor with ankylosing spondylitis or in good health (not recorded which). Each CDR3 is given with its conserved first and last residue. The D gene is left open where the match is weak. Size is stated as how often the clone was seen (once, few, many) or a class if it is expanded.

length,D,V,size,J,CDR3,DNA
14,NA,TRBV12-3/TRBV12-4,many,TRBJ2-1,CASSLLVNGYEQFF,TGTGCCAGCAGTTTACTAGTGAACGGGTATGAGCAGTTCTTC
15,TRBD1,TRBV7-2,many,TRBJ2-5,CASSPMGNRGETQYF,TGTGCCAGCAGCCCCATGGGGAACAGGGGAGAGACCCAGTACTTC
15,TRBD1,TRBV20-1,many,TRBJ1-6,CSARDFLQGGSPLHF,TGCAGTGCTAGAGATTTTCTACAGGGGGGTTCACCCCTCCACTTT
15,TRBD1,TRBV5-1,many,TRBJ1-2,CASSLGGQGNYGYTF,TGCGCCAGCAGCTTAGGAGGACAGGGAAACTATGGCTACACCTTC
15,TRBD2,TRBV28,many,TRBJ2-2,CASSWSRGVTGELFF,TGTGCCAGCAGTTGGTCGCGGGGGGTGACCGGGGAGCTGTTTTTT
14,NA,TRBV6-1,few,TRBJ2-7,CASSEVSGPYEQYF,TGTGCCAGCAGTGAAGTTAGCGGCCCCTACGAGCAGTACTTC
14,NA,TRBV28,many,TRBJ1-4,CASSFRQVNEKLFF,TGTGCCAGCAGTTTTAGGCAGGTGAATGAAAAACTGTTTTTT
15,TRBD1,TRBV2,many,TRBJ2-2,CASKVEDRGTGELFF,TGTGCCAGCAAGGTAGAGGACAGGGGCACCGGGGAGCTGTTTTTT
17,TRBD2,TRBV6-2/TRBV6-3,many,TRBJ2-2,CASGKASGGLNTGELFF,TGTGCCAGCGGAAAGGCTAGCGGGGGTTTAAACACCGGGGAGCTGTTTTTT
16,TRBD2,TRBV29-1,many,TRBJ2-5,CSVETSGGAGQETQYF,TGCAGCGTCGAGACTAGCGGGGGGGCCGGGCAAGAGACCCAGTACTTC
14,NA,TRBV20-1,many,TRBJ1-4,CSAGKPATNEKLFF,TGCAGTGCTGGAAAGCCCGCAACTAATGAAAAACTGTTTTTT
14,NA,TRBV3-1,many,TRBJ1-1,CASSQVVPGTEAFF,TGTGCCAGCAGCCAAGTAGTTCCGGGGACTGAAGCTTTCTTT
14,TRBD1,TRBV11-3,few,TRBJ1-6,CASSLGQGLSPLHF,TGTGCCAGCAGCCTGGGACAGGGGCTTTCACCCCTCCACTTT
13,NA,TRBV6-5,many,TRBJ2-3,CASRRLTTDTQYF,TGTGCCAGCAGACGGCTTACCACAGATACGCAGTATTTT
17,TRBD2,TRBV7-2,many,TRBJ2-7,CASSLVASGGRPYEQYF,TGTGCCAGCAGCTTAGTCGCTAGCGGGGGGCGACCTTACGAGCAGTACTTC
11,NA,TRBV5-1,many,TRBJ2-3,CASSLVDTQYF,TGCGCCAGCAGCTTGGTAGATACGCAGTATTTT
14,NA,TRBV20-1,many,TRBJ1-5,CSASGSGGAQPQHF,TGCAGTGCTAGCGGCTCCGGGGGCGCTCAGCCCCAGCATTTT
15,TRBD1,TRBV5-1,many,TRBJ2-1,CASSWGTENSNEQFF,TGCGCCAGCAGCTGGGGGACAGAGAACAGCAATGAGCAGTTCTTC
15,NA,TRBV10-3,many,TRBJ1-3,CAITLTENSGNTIYF,TGTGCCATCACCCTGACGGAGAACTCTGGAAACACCATATATTTT
14,NA,TRBV5-4,many,TRBJ2-3,CASSPGLNTDTQYF,TGTGCCAGCAGCCCGGGACTCAACACAGATACGCAGTATTTT
13,NA,TRBV29-1,many,TRBJ2-5,CSVDGQRSETQYF,TGCAGCGTTGATGGACAGAGGTCAGAGACCCAGTACTTC
15,NA,TRBV20-1,many,TRBJ2-7,CSARGSRPGEYEQYF,TGCAGTGCTAGGGGGTCCCGGCCCGGGGAGTACGAGCAGTACTTC
15,NA,TRBV4-1,many,TRBJ2-6,CASRDQRSGANVLTF,TGCGCCAGCAGAGACCAGAGGTCTGGGGCCAACGTCCTGACTTTC
15,TRBD1,TRBV5-1,many,TRBJ1-2,CASSPSIDRVGGYTF,TGCGCCAGCAGCCCATCCATTGACAGGGTTGGTGGCTACACCTTC
15,NA,TRBV10-2,many,TRBJ2-1,CASIGGNNLYNEQFF,TGCGCCAGCATAGGGGGGAACAACTTGTACAATGAGCAGTTCTTC
15,NA,TRBV3-1,many,TRBJ2-5,CASSKRGGTQETQYF,TGTGCCAGCAGCAAACGTGGTGGGACCCAAGAGACCCAGTACTTC
14,NA,TRBV20-1,many,TRBJ2-7,CSARVGTSSGEQYF,TGCAGTGCTAGAGTTGGGACCAGTTCGGGGGAGCAGTACTTC
15,NA,TRBV28,many,TRBJ2-1,CASSLVSNSYNEQFF,TGTGCCAGCAGTTTAGTTAGCAATTCCTACAATGAGCAGTTCTTC